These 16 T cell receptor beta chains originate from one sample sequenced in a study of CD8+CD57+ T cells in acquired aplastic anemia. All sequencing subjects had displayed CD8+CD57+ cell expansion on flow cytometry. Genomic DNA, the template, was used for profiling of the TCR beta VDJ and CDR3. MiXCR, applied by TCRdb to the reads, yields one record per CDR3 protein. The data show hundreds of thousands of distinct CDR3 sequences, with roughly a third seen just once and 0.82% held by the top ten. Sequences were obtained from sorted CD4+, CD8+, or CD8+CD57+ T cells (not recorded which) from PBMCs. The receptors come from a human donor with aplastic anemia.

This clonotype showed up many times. CDR3 sequence reads: CASSVESRSGNYGYTF. The CDR3 bases are TGTGCCAGCAGCGTAGAGAGCCGTTCCGGCAACTATGGCTACACCTTC. This rearrangement joins TRBV9 to TRBJ1-2; D call uncertain. V was clipped by 0 bases and J by 2 bases, with 14 bases between them. The CDR3 is 16 amino acids. The V gene's germline CDR1 is SGDLS and CDR2 YYNGEE.

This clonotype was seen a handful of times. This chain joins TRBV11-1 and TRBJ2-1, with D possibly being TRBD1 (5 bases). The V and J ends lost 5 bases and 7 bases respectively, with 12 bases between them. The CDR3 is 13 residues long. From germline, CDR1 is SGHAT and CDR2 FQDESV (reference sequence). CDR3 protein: CASSQAGWNEQFF. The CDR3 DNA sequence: TGTGCCAGCAGCCAAGCAGGGTGGAATGAGCAGTTCTTC.

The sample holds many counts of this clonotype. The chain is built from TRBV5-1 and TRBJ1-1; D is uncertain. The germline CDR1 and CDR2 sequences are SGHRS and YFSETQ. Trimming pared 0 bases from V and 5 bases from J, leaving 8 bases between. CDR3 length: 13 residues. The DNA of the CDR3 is TGCGCCAGCAGCTTGGCCGTAGGGACTGAAGCTTTCTTT. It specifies CASSLAVGTEAFF.

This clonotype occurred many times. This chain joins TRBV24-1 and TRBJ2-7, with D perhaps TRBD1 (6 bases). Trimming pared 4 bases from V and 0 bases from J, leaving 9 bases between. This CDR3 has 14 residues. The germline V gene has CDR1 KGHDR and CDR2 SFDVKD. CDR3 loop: CATSEGATSYEQYF. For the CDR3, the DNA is TGTGCCACCAGTGAGGGGGCGACCTCCTACGAGCAGTACTTC.

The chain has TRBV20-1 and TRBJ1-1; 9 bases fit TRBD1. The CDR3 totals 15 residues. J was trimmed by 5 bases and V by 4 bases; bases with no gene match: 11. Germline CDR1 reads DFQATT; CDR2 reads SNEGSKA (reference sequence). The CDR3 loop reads CSANGVDRGATEAFF. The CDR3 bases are TGCAGTGCTAACGGCGTTGACAGGGGGGCGACTGAAGCTTTCTTT.

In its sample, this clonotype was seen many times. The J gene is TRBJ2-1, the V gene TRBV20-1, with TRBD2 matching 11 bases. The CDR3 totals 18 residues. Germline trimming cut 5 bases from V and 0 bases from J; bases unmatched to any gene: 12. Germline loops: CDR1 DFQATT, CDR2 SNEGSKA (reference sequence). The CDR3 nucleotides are TGCAGTGCTGACGGGACTAGCGGACCAATGAGCTCCTACAATGAGCAGTTCTTC. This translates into CSADGTSGPMSSYNEQFF.

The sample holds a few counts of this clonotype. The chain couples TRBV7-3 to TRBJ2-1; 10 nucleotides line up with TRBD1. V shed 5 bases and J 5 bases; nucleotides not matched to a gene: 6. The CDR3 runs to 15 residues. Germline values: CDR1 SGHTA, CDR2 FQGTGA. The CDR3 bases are TGTGCCAGCAGCCTTGGGACAGGGGTGAACAATGAGCAGTTCTTC. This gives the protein CASSLGTGVNNEQFF.

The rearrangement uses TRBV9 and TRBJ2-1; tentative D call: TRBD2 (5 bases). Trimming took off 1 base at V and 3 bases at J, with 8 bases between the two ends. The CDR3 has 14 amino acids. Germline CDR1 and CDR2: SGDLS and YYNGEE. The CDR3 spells CASSVNRDYNEQFF. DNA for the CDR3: TGTGCCAGCAGCGTAAACCGGGACTACAATGAGCAGTTCTTC.

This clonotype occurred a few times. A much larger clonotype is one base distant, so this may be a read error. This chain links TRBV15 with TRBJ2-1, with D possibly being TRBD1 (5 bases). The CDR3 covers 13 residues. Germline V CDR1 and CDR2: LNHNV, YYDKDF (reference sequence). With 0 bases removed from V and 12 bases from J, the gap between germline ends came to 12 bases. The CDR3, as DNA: TGTGCCACCAGCAGAGATCTAGGGGATGGGCAGTTCTTC. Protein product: CATSRDLGDGQFF.

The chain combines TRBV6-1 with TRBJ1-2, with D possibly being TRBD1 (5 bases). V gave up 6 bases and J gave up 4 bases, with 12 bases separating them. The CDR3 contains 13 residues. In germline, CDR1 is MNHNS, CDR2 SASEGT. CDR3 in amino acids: CASRTGASYGYTF. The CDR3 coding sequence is TGTGCCAGCAGAACCGGGGCATCCTATGGCTACACCTTC.

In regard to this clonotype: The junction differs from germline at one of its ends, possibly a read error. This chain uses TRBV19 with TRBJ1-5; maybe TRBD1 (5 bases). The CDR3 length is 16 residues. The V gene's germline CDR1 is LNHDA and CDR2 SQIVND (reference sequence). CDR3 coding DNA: TGTGCCAGTAGTAGCCGGGGCTCTTTTAGCAATCGGCCCCAGCATTTT. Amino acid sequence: CASSSRGSFSNRPQHF.

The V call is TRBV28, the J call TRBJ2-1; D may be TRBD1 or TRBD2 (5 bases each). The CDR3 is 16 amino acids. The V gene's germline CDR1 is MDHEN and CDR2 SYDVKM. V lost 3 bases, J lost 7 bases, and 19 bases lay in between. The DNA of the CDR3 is TGTGCCAGCAGTTTGGGGGTTCGCTTGAGCGGTAATGAGCAGTTCTTC. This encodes CASSLGVRLSGNEQFF. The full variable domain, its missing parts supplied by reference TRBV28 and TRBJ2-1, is DVKVTQSSRYLVKRTGEKVFLECVQDMDHENMFWYRQDPGLGLRLIYFSYDVKMKEKGDIPEGYSVSREKKERFSLILESASTNQTSMYLCASSLGVRLSGNEQFFGPGTRLTVL.

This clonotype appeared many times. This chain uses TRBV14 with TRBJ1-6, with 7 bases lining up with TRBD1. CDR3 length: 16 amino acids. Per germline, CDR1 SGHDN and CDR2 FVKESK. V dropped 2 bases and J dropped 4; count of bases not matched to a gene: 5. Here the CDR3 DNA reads TGTGCCAGCAGCCAATGGGGACAGATGTATAATTCACCCCTCCACTTT. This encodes CASSQWGQMYNSPLHF.

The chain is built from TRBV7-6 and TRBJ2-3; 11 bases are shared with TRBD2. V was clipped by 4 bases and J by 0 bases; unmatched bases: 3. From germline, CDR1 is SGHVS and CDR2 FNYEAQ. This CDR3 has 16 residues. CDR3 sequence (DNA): TGTGCCAGCAGCTCACTAGCGGGGGTTAGCACAGATACGCAGTATTTT. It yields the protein CASSSLAGVSTDTQYF.

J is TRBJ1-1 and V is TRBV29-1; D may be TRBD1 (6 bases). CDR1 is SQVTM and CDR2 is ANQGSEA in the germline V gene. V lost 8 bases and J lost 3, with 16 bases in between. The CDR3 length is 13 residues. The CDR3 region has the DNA TGCAGCAGAGCGGACAGATCGGACACTGAAGCTTTCTTT. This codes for CSRADRSDTEAFF.

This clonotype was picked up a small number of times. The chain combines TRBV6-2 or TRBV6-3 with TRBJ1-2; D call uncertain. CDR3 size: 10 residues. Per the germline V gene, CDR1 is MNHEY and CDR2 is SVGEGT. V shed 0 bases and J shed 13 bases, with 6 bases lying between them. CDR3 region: CASSYSSITF. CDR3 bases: TGTGCCAGCAGTTACTCTTCGATCACCTTC.